These 7 T cell receptor beta chains were sequenced from one sample in a study of T-cell memory formation after mild COVID-19. TCRdb re-called the 5' RACE reads with MiXCR, one entry per CDR3 protein. The sample includes about 130,000 distinct CDR3 sequences, 20% to 25% seen only once; the top ten take approximately 25%. Sequencing was done on a sample of PBMCs or a T cell subset sorted from them (not recorded which). Source of these receptors: an adult woman who had mild COVID-19 (a few samples of this study predate the infection). Cell type and time point are not known.

The sample holds a few counts of this clonotype. The chain joins TRBV7-9 to TRBJ2-7; either TRBD1 or TRBD2 may fit D (5 bases each). CDR1 is SEHNR, CDR2 FQNEAQ, per germline (reference sequence). The CDR3 sequence is 18 residues long. V was clipped by 5 bases and J by 0 bases, with 23 bases between them. This chain's CDR3 is CASSLERDGEYSSYEQYF. The CDR3 nucleotides are TGTGCCAGCAGCCTCGAGAGGGACGGGGAGTACTCCTCCTACGAGCAGTACTTC.

The chain employs TRBV19 and TRBJ1-2; D is possibly TRBD1 (6 bases). The germline V gene has CDR1 LNHDA and CDR2 SQIVND (reference sequence). This CDR3 comprises 13 residues. The V end was cut by 1 base, the J end by 6 bases, with 9 bases between. CDR3 in amino acids: CASSIASGDGYTF. The CDR3, as DNA: TGTGCCAGTAGTATAGCGTCAGGGGATGGCTACACCTTC.

This clonotype was observed a handful of times. This chain connects TRBV25-1 to TRBJ1-1; D uncertain. The CDR3 covers 15 residues. Germline V gene sequence: CDR1 MGHDK, CDR2 SYGVNS. Trimming pared 6 bases from V and 4 bases from J, leaving 18 bases between. The CDR3 here is CASRTRVLGSTEAFF. The CDR3 DNA follows: TGTGCCAGCAGAACGAGGGTCCTGGGCAGCACTGAAGCTTTCTTT.

The chain combines TRBV11-2 with TRBJ2-7; D possibly corresponds to TRBD1 (6 bases). There are 15 residues in the CDR3. The ends were cut back, 2 bases at V and 1 base at J, with 12 bases in the middle. The germline V gene encodes CDR1 SGHAT and CDR2 FQNNGV. The CDR3 nucleotides read TGTGCCAGCAGCTTATTTCCCAGGGGATCCTACGAGCAGTACTTC. Encoded protein: CASSLFPRGSYEQYF.

The sample holds a few counts of this clonotype. The CDR3 sequence: CASSYSNRISNTGELFF. Here the CDR3 DNA reads TGTGCCAGCAGTTACAGCAACCGGATTTCGAACACCGGGGAGCTGTTTTTT. The chain is built from TRBV7-9 and TRBJ2-2, with D unresolved. Germline assignment: CDR1 SEHNR and CDR2 FQNEAQ (reference sequence). CDR3 length: 17 amino acids. Trimming stripped 6 bases from V and 0 bases from J, with 17 bases between.

This clonotype was counted only a few times. One end of the junction does not line up with germline, which may come from a read error. CDR3 bases: TGTGCCAGCAGCTTGGGGCAGGGGGCCGATGGCTACACCTTC. It is translated as CASSLGQGADGYTF. The rearrangement joins TRBV5-1 to TRBJ1-2, with 8 bases fitting TRBD1. This CDR3 spans 14 amino acids. CDR1 is SGHRS, CDR2 YFSETQ, per germline.

The chain joins TRBV19 to TRBJ2-1; possibly TRBD1 for D (6 bases). V lost 3 bases and J 8 bases, leaving 17 bases between the germline ends. The CDR3 extends over 15 amino acids. Germline loops: CDR1 LNHDA, CDR2 SQIVND (reference sequence). As DNA, the CDR3 is TGTGCCAGTAGTATTTTAGGGCTGAAGGGGGATGAGCAGTTCTTC. Protein: CASSILGLKGDEQFF. The whole variable domain, remainder taken from reference TRBV19 and TRBJ2-1, is DGGITQSPKYLFRKEGQNVTLSCEQNLNHDAMYWYRQDPGQGLRLIYYSQIVNDFQKGDIAEGYSVSREKKESFPLTVTSAQKNPTAFYLCASSILGLKGDEQFFGPGTRLTVL.